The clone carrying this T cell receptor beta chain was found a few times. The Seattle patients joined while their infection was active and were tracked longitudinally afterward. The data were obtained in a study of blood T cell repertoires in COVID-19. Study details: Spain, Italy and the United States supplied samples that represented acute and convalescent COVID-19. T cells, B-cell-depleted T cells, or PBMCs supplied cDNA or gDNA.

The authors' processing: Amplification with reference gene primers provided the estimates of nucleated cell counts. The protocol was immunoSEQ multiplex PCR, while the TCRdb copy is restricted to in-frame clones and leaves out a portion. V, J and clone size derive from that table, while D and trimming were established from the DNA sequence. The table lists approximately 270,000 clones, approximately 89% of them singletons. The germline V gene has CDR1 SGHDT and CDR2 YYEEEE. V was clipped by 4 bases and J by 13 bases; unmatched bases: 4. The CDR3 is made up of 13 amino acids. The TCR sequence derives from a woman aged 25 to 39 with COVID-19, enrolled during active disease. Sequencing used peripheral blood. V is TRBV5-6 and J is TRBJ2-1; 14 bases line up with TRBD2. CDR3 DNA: TGTGCCAGCAGCCTGGGACTAGCGGGGGCCCAGTTCTTC. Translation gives CASSLGLAGAQFF.